This T cell receptor beta chain appears in the sequencing data of a study of T cell repertoires in cytomegalovirus infection. This clonotype was observed a handful of times. TCRdb analysed the reads with MiXCR anew, one entry per CDR3 protein. Among around 270,000 distinct CDR3 sequences listed, roughly 10% were seen once. Per germline, CDR1 SNHLY and CDR2 FYNNEI. The CDR3 totals 14 residues. Trimming took off 6 bases at V and 12 bases at J, with 21 bases between the two ends. The sequence was obtained from a human donor in good health (CMV status not recorded). Some clones in this sample may be carry-over from other donors' samples. The sample taken for sequencing was PBMCs. The rearrangement uses TRBV2 and TRBJ2-1; D call uncertain. Here the CDR3 reads CASRRGKPSPRQFF. For the CDR3, the DNA is TGTGCCAGCAGGAGAGGCAAACCATCCCCCAGGCAGTTCTTC.